The 6 T cell receptor beta chains presented below share a single source sample, sequenced in a study of blood T cell repertoires in COVID-19 (dated by TCRdb to 2020 to 2022). Libraries were prepared through the immunoSEQ multiplex PCR assay. TCRdb obtained this table from immuneACCESS and retained in-frame rearrangements with V and J assigned. These tables miss some clones; where compared with another copy, unresolved V genes account for less than half of the shortfall, and the remainder is unexplained. The sample table records fewer than 250,000 clones; about four fifths of these occur just once. About 8% of the sample comes from the top ten. Source material: peripheral blood. These receptor sequences come from a woman aged 55-75 years with COVID-19, enrolled during active disease.

This chain links TRBV6-5 with TRBJ1-2; 7 bases map to TRBD1. J gave up 3 bases and V 1 base, and 8 bases lay outside the gene matches. The germline gives CDR1 MNHEY, CDR2 SVGAGI. The CDR3 has 16 amino acids. The CDR3 region is CASSYWDSKGDYGYTF. The CDR3 bases are TGTGCCAGCAGTTACTGGGACAGCAAGGGTGACTATGGCTACACCTTC.

The genes are TRBV5-4 and TRBJ1-5; weak D call: TRBD1 (6 bases). Germline V CDR1 and CDR2: SGHNT, YYREEE (reference sequence). Trimming took 5 bases from V and 0 from J, leaving 18 bases between them. The CDR3 sequence is 17 residues long. CDR3 region: CASSQTSQGASNQPQHF. CDR3 bases: TGTGCCAGCAGTCAAACCTCACAGGGTGCTAGCAATCAGCCCCAGCATTTT.

The chain employs TRBV6-2 or TRBV6-3 and TRBJ2-7; D is possibly TRBD2 (5 bases). The CDR3 totals 16 residues. CDR1 is MNHEY and CDR2 is SVGEGT in the germline V gene. V lost 4 bases and J lost 2, with 18 bases in between. The CDR3 protein is CASSSPRVAPTYEQYF. The CDR3 nucleotides are TGTGCCAGCAGTTCTCCACGGGTAGCGCCTACCTACGAGCAGTACTTC.

This clone was detected once. V usage is TRBV6-6 and J usage is TRBJ1-1, with 7 bases identical to TRBD1. The CDR3 is 14 amino acids. V dropped 8 bases and J dropped 1; count of bases not matched to a gene: 7. Germline lookup yields CDR1 MNHNY and CDR2 SVGAGI (reference sequence). The CDR3 nucleotides are TGTGCCAGCGGAGGACAGGTATCGAACACTGAAGCTTTCTTT. Translation gives CASGGQVSNTEAFF.

The CDR3 here is CASSHGQGENTEAFF. The CDR3 DNA is TGTGCCAGCAGCCACGGACAGGGTGAGAACACTGAAGCTTTCTTT. This chain joins TRBV7-8 and TRBJ1-1; 8 positions agree with TRBD1. With 5 bases clipped from V and 1 base from J, the junction kept 6 bases outside the gene matches. The CDR3 extends over 15 amino acids. From germline, CDR1 is SGHVS and CDR2 FQNEAQ.

The V and J genes are TRBV6-5 and TRBJ1-2, with unresolved D. The CDR3 runs to 13 residues. Germline V CDR1 and CDR2: MNHEY, SVGAGI. V was clipped by 10 bases and J by 8 bases, with 20 bases between them. The CDR3 nucleotides read TGTGCCACGAACGGCCCCGCGCGGAAGGGCTACACCTTC. Amino acid sequence: CATNGPARKGYTF.